This TCR beta chain was documented in a study of shared clonotypes between healthy human individuals. CD45RO-negative cells were positively selected for CCR7, leaving out terminally differentiated effector memory CD45RA+ cells. The CDR3 runs 14 residues. V lost 5 bases and J lost 0, with 10 bases in between. Germline V gene sequence: CDR1 MNHEY, CDR2 SMNVEV (reference sequence). For each subset, genomic DNA was distributed in equal portions over several immunoSEQ plates. TCRdb keeps only in-frame clones here, not all; method: immunoSEQ multiplex PCR. Of hundreds of thousands of clones listed, just over 95% are singletons. The sample holds one count of this clone.

Sequencing input: naive CD8+ T cells sorted from blood. The chain joins TRBV27 to TRBJ1-1; maybe TRBD1 (5 bases). This clonotype was sampled from a man in his thirties or forties in good health. The CDR3 sequence is CASSVTGMNTEAFF. The CDR3 DNA is TGTGCCAGCAGTGTTACAGGCATGAACACTGAAGCTTTCTTT.